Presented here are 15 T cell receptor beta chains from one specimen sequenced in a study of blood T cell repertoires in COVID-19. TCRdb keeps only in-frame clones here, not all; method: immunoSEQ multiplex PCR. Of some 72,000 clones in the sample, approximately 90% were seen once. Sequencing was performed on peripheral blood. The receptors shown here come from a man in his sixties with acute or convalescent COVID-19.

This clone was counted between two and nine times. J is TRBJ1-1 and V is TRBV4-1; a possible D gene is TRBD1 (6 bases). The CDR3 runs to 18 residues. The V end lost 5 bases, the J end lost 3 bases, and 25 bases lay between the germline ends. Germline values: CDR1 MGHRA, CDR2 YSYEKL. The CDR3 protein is CASSTRTPGALADTEAFF. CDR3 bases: TGCGCCAGCAGCACGCGAACACCAGGGGCCTTGGCGGACACTGAAGCTTTCTTT.

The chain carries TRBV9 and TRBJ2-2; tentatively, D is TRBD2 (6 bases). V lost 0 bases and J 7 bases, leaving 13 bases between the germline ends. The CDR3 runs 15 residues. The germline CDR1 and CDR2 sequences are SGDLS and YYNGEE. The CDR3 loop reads CASSVAGGISGELFF. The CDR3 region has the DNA TGTGCCAGCAGCGTAGCTGGGGGGATCAGCGGGGAGCTGTTTTTT.

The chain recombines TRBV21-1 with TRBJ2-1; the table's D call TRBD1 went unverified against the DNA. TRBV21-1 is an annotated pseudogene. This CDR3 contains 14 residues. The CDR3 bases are TGTGCCAGCAATGGGACAGGGGCGAACAATGAGCAGTTCTTC. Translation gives CASNGTGANNEQFF.

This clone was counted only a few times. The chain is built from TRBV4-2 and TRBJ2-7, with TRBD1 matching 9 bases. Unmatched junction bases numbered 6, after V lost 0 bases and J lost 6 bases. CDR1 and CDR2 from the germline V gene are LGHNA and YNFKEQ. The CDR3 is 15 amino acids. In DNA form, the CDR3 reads TGTGCCAGCAGCCAAGATGGGACAGGGTCGACCGAGCAGTACTTC. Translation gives CASSQDGTGSTEQYF.

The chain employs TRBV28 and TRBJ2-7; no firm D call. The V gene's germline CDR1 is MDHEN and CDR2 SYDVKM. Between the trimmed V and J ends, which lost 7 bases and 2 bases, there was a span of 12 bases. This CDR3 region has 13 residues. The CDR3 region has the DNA TGTGCCAGCAACCGTTTAGCCCCCTACGAGCAGTACTTC. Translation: CASNRLAPYEQYF.

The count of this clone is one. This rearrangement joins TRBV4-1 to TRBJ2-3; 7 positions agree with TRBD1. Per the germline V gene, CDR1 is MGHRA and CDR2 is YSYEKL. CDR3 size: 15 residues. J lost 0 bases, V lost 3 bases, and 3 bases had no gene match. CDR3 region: CASSQRQGSTDTQYF. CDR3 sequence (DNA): TGCGCCAGCAGCCAGCGACAGGGTAGCACAGATACGCAGTATTTT.

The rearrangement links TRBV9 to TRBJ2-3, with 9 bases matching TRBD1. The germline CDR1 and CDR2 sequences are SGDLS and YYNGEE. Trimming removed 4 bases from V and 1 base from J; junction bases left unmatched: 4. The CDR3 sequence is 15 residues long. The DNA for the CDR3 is TGTGCCAGCAGCACCAGGGACAGGGGCACAGATACGCAGTATTTT. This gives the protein CASSTRDRGTDTQYF. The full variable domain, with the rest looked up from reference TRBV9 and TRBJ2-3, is DSGVTQTPKHLITATGQRVTLRCSPRSGDLSVYWYQQSLDQGLQFLIQYYNGEERAKGNILERFSAQQFPDLHSELNLSSLELGDSALYFCASSTRDRGTDTQYFGPGTRLTVL.

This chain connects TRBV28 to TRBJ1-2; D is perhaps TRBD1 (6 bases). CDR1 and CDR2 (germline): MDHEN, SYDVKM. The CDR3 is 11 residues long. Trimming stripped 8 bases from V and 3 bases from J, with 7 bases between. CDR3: CASEGDYGYTF. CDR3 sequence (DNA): TGTGCCAGCGAGGGGGACTATGGCTACACCTTC.

CDR3 bases: TGCAGCTCCCGGGAAGGGGGTAACGAGCAGTACTTC. Its translation is CSSREGGNEQYF. This chain joins TRBV29-1 and TRBJ2-7; the D gene is possibly TRBD1 (6 bases). V dropped 8 bases and J dropped 5 bases, with 16 bases sitting between them. This CDR3 is built from 12 residues. CDR1 and CDR2 (germline): SQVTM, ANQGSEA.

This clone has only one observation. CDR3 sequence: CATSDKQGLNQPQHF. For the CDR3, the DNA is TGTGCCACCAGCGATAAACAGGGCCTTAATCAGCCCCAGCATTTT. The V call is TRBV24-1, the J call TRBJ1-5; possible D gene TRBD1, 6 bases. Trimming took 7 bases from V and 4 from J, leaving 16 bases between them. The CDR3 consists of 15 residues. CDR1 is KGHDR, CDR2 SFDVKD, per germline.

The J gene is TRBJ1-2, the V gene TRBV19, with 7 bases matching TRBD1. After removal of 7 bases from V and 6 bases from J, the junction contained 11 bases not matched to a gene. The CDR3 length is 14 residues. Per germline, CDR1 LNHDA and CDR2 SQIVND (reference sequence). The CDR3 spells CASITATGINGYTF. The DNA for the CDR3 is TGTGCCAGTATTACGGCGACAGGGATCAATGGCTACACCTTC.

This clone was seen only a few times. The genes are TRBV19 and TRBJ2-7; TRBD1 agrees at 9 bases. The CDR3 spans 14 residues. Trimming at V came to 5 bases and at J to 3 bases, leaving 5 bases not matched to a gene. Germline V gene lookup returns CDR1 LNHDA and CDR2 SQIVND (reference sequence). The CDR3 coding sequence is TGTGCCAGTAGTCCGAGGACAGGGGACTACGAGCAGTACTTC. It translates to CASSPRTGDYEQYF.

Here the CDR3 reads CASSLGTGEAEQYF. CDR3 bases: TGCGCCAGCAGCTTGGGGACAGGGGAGGCCGAGCAGTACTTC. V usage is TRBV5-1 and J usage is TRBJ2-7, with TRBD1 identical over 9 bases. This CDR3 comprises 14 residues. Per germline, CDR1 SGHRS and CDR2 YFSETQ. The J segment lost 6 bases and the V segment lost 0 bases, leaving 4 bases of the junction unmatched.

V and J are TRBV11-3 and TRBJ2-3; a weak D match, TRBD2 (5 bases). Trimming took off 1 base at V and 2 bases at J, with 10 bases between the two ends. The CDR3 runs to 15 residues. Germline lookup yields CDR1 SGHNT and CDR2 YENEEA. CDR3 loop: CASSLGGALTDTQYF. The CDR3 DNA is TGTGCCAGCAGCTTAGGGGGAGCACTCACAGATACGCAGTATTTT.

This chain's CDR3 is CASSLRTGGEQFF. The CDR3 DNA reads TGCGCCAGCAGCCTACGGACAGGGGGTGAGCAGTTCTTC. V gene TRBV5-1 combines with J gene TRBJ2-1, with 10 bases aligning to TRBD1. In germline, CDR1 is SGHRS, CDR2 YFSETQ. J lost 9 bases, V lost 4 bases, and 4 bases had no gene match. CDR3 length: 13 amino acids.